These 8 T cell receptor beta chains originate from one sample sequenced in a study of blood T cell repertoires in COVID-19. Measured with immunoSEQ multiplex PCR; TCRdb has only the in-frame clones, and not every one. The sample shows 250,000 to 300,000 clones, around nine tenths of them seen only once. The specimen was PBMCs or T cells enriched from blood (not recorded which). These receptors came from a woman between 40 and 55 years old who had recovered from COVID-19.

This chain links TRBV7-9 with TRBJ2-7, with 13 nucleotides matching TRBD2. CDR1 is SEHNR, CDR2 FQNEAQ, per germline (reference sequence). V shed 5 bases and J 1 base; nucleotides not matched to a gene: 8. The CDR3 contains 17 residues. The CDR3 DNA is TGTGCCAGCAGCCTAGGACTAGCGGGAGCCCCTTCCTACGAGCAGTACTTC. This sequence encodes CASSLGLAGAPSYEQYF.

This chain joins TRBV18 and TRBJ1-3, with TRBD1 identical over 7 bases. The CDR3 spans 17 residues. Germline V gene data show CDR1 as KGHSH and CDR2 as LQKENI. Trimming took 6 bases from V and 0 from J; bases not matched to a gene: 11. The CDR3 DNA reads TGTGCCAGCTCGGCAACCCCGACAGGGACCTCTGGAAACACCATATATTTT. Amino acids: CASSATPTGTSGNTIYF.

This clone was recorded once. CDR3 sequence (DNA): TGTGCCTGGAGTGGGACACCCTATGGCTACACCTTC. Encoded protein: CAWSGTPYGYTF. The chain combines TRBV30 with TRBJ1-2, with D possibly being TRBD1 (5 bases). This CDR3 is 12 amino acids long. Trimming took off 1 base at V and 4 bases at J, with 7 bases between the two ends. Germline CDR1 and CDR2: GTSNPN and SVGIG (reference sequence).

The chain uses TRBV2 and TRBJ2-2, with 7 nucleotides matching TRBD1. Germline V gene sequence: CDR1 SNHLY, CDR2 FYNNEI. J gave up 0 bases and V 10 bases, and 8 bases lay outside the gene matches. This CDR3 has 15 residues. This CDR3 reads CATSRQGSNTGELFF. CDR3 bases: TGTGCCACCTCACGACAGGGATCGAACACCGGGGAGCTGTTTTTT. Supplemented by reference TRBV2 and TRBJ2-2, the full variable domain reads EPEVTQTPSHQVTQMGQEVILRCVPISNHLYFYWYRQILGQKVEFLVSFYNNEISEKSEIFDDQFSVERPDGSNFTLKIRSTKLEDSAMYFCATSRQGSNTGELFFGEGSRLTVL.

The CDR3 protein is CASRRNRDADTDTQYF. Written as DNA, the CDR3 is TGTGCCAGTAGGCGTAACAGGGATGCGGACACAGATACGCAGTATTTT. This chain joins TRBV19 and TRBJ2-3; D possibly corresponds to TRBD1 (6 bases). The CDR3 is made up of 16 amino acids. Germline loops: CDR1 LNHDA, CDR2 SQIVND (reference sequence). The germline V and J ends were trimmed by 6 bases and 2 bases, with 18 bases remaining between them. The whole variable domain, filled in from reference TRBV19 and TRBJ2-3, reads DGGITQSPKYLFRKEGQNVTLSCEQNLNHDAMYWYRQDPGQGLRLIYYSQIVNDFQKGDIAEGYSVSREKKESFPLTVTSAQKNPTAFYLCASRRNRDADTDTQYFGPGTRLTVL.

This rearrangement joins TRBV27 to TRBJ2-3; weak D call: TRBD2 (6 bases). The germline V gene has CDR1 MNHEY and CDR2 SMNVEV (reference sequence). The CDR3 length is 14 residues. The V end was cut by 3 bases, the J end by 3 bases, with 10 bases between. CDR3 protein: CASSLGGTTDTQYF. CDR3 coding DNA: TGTGCCAGCAGTTTGGGAGGAACGACAGATACGCAGTATTTT.

J is TRBJ2-1 and V is TRBV5-1; 9 positions agree with TRBD2. The V gene end was trimmed by 7 bases and the J gene end by 0 bases; junction bases not matched to a gene: 11. The CDR3 has 17 residues. CDR1 and CDR2 (germline): SGHRS, YFSETQ. The CDR3 is CASAKGGGGASYNEQFF. The CDR3 DNA reads as TGCGCCAGCGCAAAGGGTGGCGGGGGGGCCTCCTACAATGAGCAGTTCTTC.

The chain links TRBV25-1 to TRBJ1-1; TRBD1 matches at 12 bases. V shed 6 bases and J 3 bases; nucleotides not matched to a gene: 11. This CDR3 region has 17 residues. Germline V gene sequence: CDR1 MGHDK, CDR2 SYGVNS. CDR3 protein: CASRVGDRGRYDTEAFF. CDR3 bases: TGTGCCAGCAGGGTAGGGGACAGGGGGCGATACGACACTGAAGCTTTCTTT.